Sequencing of this T cell receptor beta chain was carried out in a study of shared clonotypes between healthy human individuals. The data were produced by immunoSEQ multiplex PCR, yet TCRdb's version contains in-frame clones alone and is incomplete. Of around 720,000 clones listed, about 80% are singletons. Germline-derived CDR1 and CDR2 are SEHNR and FQNEAQ (reference sequence). The V end was cut by 4 bases, the J end by 3 bases, with 13 bases between. This CDR3 comprises 14 residues. This TCR came from a woman aged 25 to 39 in good health. Sequencing used memory CD4+ T cells sorted from blood. Subset defined: CD45RA-negative fraction. The genes are TRBV7-9 and TRBJ2-7; no firm D call. CDR3: CASSSRAAVYEQYF. For the CDR3, the DNA is TGTGCCAGCAGCTCCCGGGCGGCGGTCTACGAGCAGTACTTC.